These 18 T cell receptor beta chains originate from one sample sequenced in a study of T-cell reconstitution after alpha-beta-depleted transplantation in children. This sample's TCRbeta library carried unique molecular identifier barcodes. TCRdb reprocessed the PCR reads with MiXCR, giving one entry per CDR3 protein. Of some 550,000 distinct CDR3 sequences in the sample, approximately 22% were seen once. Sequenced material: PBMCs, mostly from graft donor cells, taken 360 days after TCRalphabeta/CD19-depleted stem cell transplant. The receptors were sampled from a boy younger than two who had a stem cell transplant for acute myeloid leukemia, so the T cells may come from the graft donor.

This clonotype was picked up many times. The V call is TRBV12-3 or TRBV12-4, the J call TRBJ1-6, with D unresolved. CDR3 length equals 14 residues. V gave up 6 bases and J gave up 4 bases, with 10 bases separating them. The CDR3 DNA follows: TGTGCCAGCAGGACCGGACGGTATAATTCACCCCTCCACTTT. Protein: CASRTGRYNSPLHF.

The V and J genes are TRBV6-1 and TRBJ1-3, with D maybe TRBD1 (6 bases). The germline V gene encodes CDR1 MNHNS and CDR2 SASEGT. The V end was cut by 5 bases, the J end by 0 bases, with 11 bases between. The CDR3 is 15 amino acids. The CDR3 DNA follows: TGTGCCAGCAGTCGGACAGACCGCTCTGGAAACACCATATATTTT. Amino acid sequence: CASSRTDRSGNTIYF.

In this sample, this clonotype turned up a few times. The junction departs from germline at one end; a sequencing error may be responsible. This chain joins TRBV15 and TRBJ1-2; D unresolved. CDR3 length: 16 amino acids. Germline V gene data show CDR1 as LNHNV and CDR2 as YYDKDF (reference sequence). CDR3 in amino acids: CAISRDLQTTNYGYTF. As DNA, the CDR3 is TGTGCCATCAGCAGAGACCTTCAGACAACCAACTATGGCTACACCTTC.

The CDR3 protein is CASSLEDRATDTQYF. CDR3 nucleotides: TGTGCCAGCAGCTTAGAGGACAGGGCAACAGATACGCAGTATTTT. V gene TRBV7-8 combines with J gene TRBJ2-3; 8 nucleotides line up with TRBD1. Germline CDR1 is SGHVS and CDR2 is FQNEAQ. CDR3 length: 15 amino acids. The junction had 3 bases not matched to a gene; V was cut back by 1 base and J by 3 bases.

The chain joins TRBV20-1 to TRBJ2-7; the D is unclear. There are 12 residues in the CDR3. Looked up from germline, CDR1 is DFQATT and CDR2 is SNEGSKA (reference sequence). V was cut by 3 bases and J by 1 base, with 7 bases left in between. The CDR3 reads CSARVSSYEQYF. Written as DNA, the CDR3 is TGCAGTGCTAGGGTCAGTTCCTACGAGCAGTACTTC.

The chain carries TRBV30 and TRBJ1-4; D may be TRBD1 (6 bases). This CDR3 has 14 residues. The germline CDR1 and CDR2 sequences are GTSNPN and SVGIG (reference sequence). V lost 2 bases and J 6 bases, leaving 13 bases between the germline ends. The CDR3 sequence: CAWSKDRMDEKLFF. The CDR3 DNA is TGTGCCTGGAGTAAAGACAGGATGGATGAAAAACTGTTTTTT.

This clonotype was seen ten or more times. This chain uses TRBV11-2 with TRBJ2-2; D call uncertain. Germline CDR1 and CDR2: SGHAT and FQNNGV. This CDR3 region has 13 residues. V dropped 5 bases and J dropped 6 bases, with 10 bases sitting between them. CDR3 coding DNA: TGTGCCAGCAGCCCCCGAGAGGCCGGGGAGCTGTTTTTT. Translation gives CASSPREAGELFF.

This clonotype was counted ten times or more. The chain employs TRBV12-3 or TRBV12-4 and TRBJ2-3; 9 positions agree with TRBD1. V lost 5 bases and J lost 4; bases outside the gene matches: 7. This CDR3 is built from 15 residues. This CDR3 reads CASSGRDRAPDTQYF. CDR3 sequence (DNA): TGTGCCAGCAGTGGGCGGGACAGGGCCCCAGATACGCAGTATTTT.

The chain links TRBV20-1 to TRBJ2-7; D ambiguous. Germline CDR1 and CDR2: DFQATT and SNEGSKA (reference sequence). The CDR3 is 11 amino acids. Deletions cut 3 bases from V and 7 bases from J, with 10 bases between. Here the CDR3 DNA reads TGCAGTGCTAGTAATACTGGGGAGCAGTACGTC. It specifies CSASNTGEQYV.

The chain carries TRBV7-9 and TRBJ2-5; TRBD1 matches 7 bases. Germline V gene sequence: CDR1 SEHNR, CDR2 FQNEAQ (reference sequence). J was trimmed by 2 bases and V by 6 bases; bases with no gene match: 9. This CDR3 has 15 amino acids. CDR3 nucleotide sequence: TGTGCCAGCAGACCGATTGGGACAGCTCAAGAGACCCAGTACTTC. It encodes CASRPIGTAQETQYF.

The chain is built from TRBV7-9 and TRBJ2-7, with unresolved D. The germline V and J ends were trimmed by 4 bases and 1 base, with 8 bases remaining between them. This CDR3 spans 13 amino acids. CDR1 SEHNR and CDR2 FQNEAQ come from the germline V gene (reference sequence). In nucleotides, the CDR3 is TGTGCCAGCAGCTCTATACGGTCCTACGAGCAGTACTTC. It codes for CASSSIRSYEQYF.

This clonotype has ten or more counts. The genes are TRBV7-8 and TRBJ1-5; D is undetermined. Between the trimmed V and J ends, which lost 0 bases and 5 bases, there was a span of 11 bases. The germline V gene encodes CDR1 SGHVS and CDR2 FQNEAQ. The CDR3 covers 15 residues. Here the CDR3 DNA reads TGTGCCAGCAGCTTAGCGAGGTTTCAGGATCAGCCCCAGCATTTT. Translation gives CASSLARFQDQPQHF.

This clonotype has just a few counts. The rearrangement links TRBV12-3 or TRBV12-4 to TRBJ2-1, with 7 bases identical to TRBD1. The CDR3 contains 14 residues. The V segment lost 2 bases and the J segment 6 bases; nucleotides outside the gene matches: 4. CDR3 loop: CASSLRDSSNEQFF. In DNA, the CDR3 is TGTGCCAGCAGTTTACGGGACAGCTCCAATGAGCAGTTCTTC.

The chain couples TRBV6-1 to TRBJ2-7, with 8 bases lining up with TRBD2. Germline trimming cut 5 bases from V and 6 bases from J; bases unmatched to any gene: 9. CDR3 length: 14 residues. Germline CDR1 MNHNS, CDR2 SASEGT. The CDR3 region has the DNA TGTGCCAGCAGTCCCCTTTCCGGGGGGGGCGAGCAGTACTTC. This sequence encodes CASSPLSGGGEQYF.

The chain employs TRBV5-1 and TRBJ2-7, with TRBD2 identical over 9 bases. The trim removed 5 bases at V and 2 bases at J, leaving 11 bases unmatched. Germline CDR1 reads SGHRS; CDR2 reads YFSETQ. This CDR3 region has 16 residues. CDR3 DNA: TGCGCCAGCAGACGCAGCGGGGGGCCCTATACCTACGAGCAGTACTTC. Encoded protein: CASRRSGGPYTYEQYF.

There are a few counts of this clonotype. This chain connects TRBV4-2 to TRBJ2-1; no clear D. Germline-derived CDR1 and CDR2 are LGHNA and YNFKEQ. The germline V and J ends were trimmed by 4 bases and 7 bases, with 14 bases remaining between them. The CDR3 is 14 residues long. CDR3 loop: CASSLGPARNEQFF. The CDR3 coding sequence is TGTGCCAGCAGCCTAGGACCCGCGAGGAATGAGCAGTTCTTC.

This clonotype was observed many times. The chain carries TRBV20-1 and TRBJ2-7; the D is unclear. The CDR3 has 15 residues. The V gene's germline CDR1 is DFQATT and CDR2 SNEGSKA (reference sequence). V lost 1 base to trimming and J lost 4 bases, with 17 bases between them. In nucleotides, the CDR3 is TGCAGTGCTAGAGGGGAAGCGCGGCTAAGTTACGAGCAGTACGTC. Translating it yields CSARGEARLSYEQYV.

This clonotype was counted between two and nine times. CDR3 sequence (DNA): TGTGCCAGCAGCTGGACTAGCGGGGGGTACAACGAGCAGTACTTC. Translated: CASSWTSGGYNEQYF. This chain joins TRBV7-2 and TRBJ2-7; 14 nucleotides align to TRBD2. The CDR3 spans 15 residues. V lost 4 bases and J lost 5; bases outside the gene matches: 4. Germline CDR1 SGHTA, CDR2 FQGNSA.